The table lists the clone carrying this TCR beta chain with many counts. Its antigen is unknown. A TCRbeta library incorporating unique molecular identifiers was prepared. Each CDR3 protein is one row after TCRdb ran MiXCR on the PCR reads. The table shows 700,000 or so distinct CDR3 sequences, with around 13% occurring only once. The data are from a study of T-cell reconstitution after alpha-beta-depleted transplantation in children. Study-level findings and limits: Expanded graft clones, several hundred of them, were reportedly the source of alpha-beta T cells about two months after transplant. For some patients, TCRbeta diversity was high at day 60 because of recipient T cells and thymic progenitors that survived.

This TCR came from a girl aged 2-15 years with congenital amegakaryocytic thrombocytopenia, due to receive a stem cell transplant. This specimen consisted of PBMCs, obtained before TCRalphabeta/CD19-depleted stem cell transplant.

The CDR3 DNA sequence: TGTGCCAGCACCATCTCCGGGACTAGCGTCACCGGGGAGCTGTTTTTT. Protein sequence: CASTISGTSVTGELFF. J is TRBJ2-2 and V is TRBV12-3 or TRBV12-4, with 10 bases that match TRBD2. The trim removed 7 bases at V and 4 bases at J, leaving 9 bases unmatched. This CDR3 is 16 amino acids long.